The 23 T cell receptor beta chains below all came from one sample that was sequenced in a study of HIV-infected patients and healthy controls. Approximately 510 ng RNA was reverse transcribed with alpha and beta constant-region primers. Using multiplexing indices, alpha and beta chain libraries were generated apart by chain-specific third strand synthesis. TCRdb reprocessed the 5' RACE reads via MiXCR and lists one record per CDR3 protein. The data contain some 20,000 distinct CDR3 sequences, about 8.5% of them singletons. Antiretroviral therapy had run roughly three months, about 14 weeks, before follow-up blood collection. All unsorted peripheral T cells were captured because whole blood was used without fractionation. This material consisted of blood, taken during antiretroviral therapy. Receptors originate from an adult with HIV infection.

This clonotype was seen a few times. The J gene is TRBJ1-2, the V gene TRBV18, with D hard to call. Per germline, CDR1 KGHSH and CDR2 LQKENI. This CDR3 has 16 residues. Trimming left V 2 bases short and J 0 bases short, with 13 bases between. The CDR3 nucleotides are TGTGCCAGCTCACCAACAAGGATTGAAGCTAACTATGGCTACACCTTC. Translating gives CASSPTRIEANYGYTF.

This clonotype came up many times. J is TRBJ2-3 and V is TRBV5-1; a weak D match, TRBD2 (6 bases). Trimming pared 4 bases from V and 1 base from J, leaving 16 bases between. The CDR3 has 16 amino acids. Per the germline V gene, CDR1 is SGHRS and CDR2 is YFSETQ. In DNA, the CDR3 is TGCGCCAGCAGCCCGGTGACCGGAGGGGGCACAGATACGCAGTATTTT. Translated: CASSPVTGGGTDTQYF.

This clonotype was observed many times. The CDR3 sequence: CATSSLLGQGASGELFF. The CDR3 bases are TGTGCCACCAGCAGCTTATTGGGACAGGGGGCCTCCGGGGAGCTGTTTTTT. This chain uses TRBV15 with TRBJ2-2; 12 bases are shared with TRBD1. From germline, CDR1 is LNHNV and CDR2 YYDKDF (reference sequence). The CDR3 runs to 17 residues. The V segment lost 3 bases and the J segment 6 bases; nucleotides outside the gene matches: 8.

At least ten counts were recorded for this clonotype. The chain is built from TRBV29-1 and TRBJ2-1; 12 bases are a match to TRBD2. The CDR3 covers 15 residues. The J segment lost 10 bases and the V segment lost 2 bases, leaving 9 bases of the junction unmatched. The germline gives CDR1 SQVTM, CDR2 ANQGSEA. The CDR3 loop reads CSVERLAGGPKEQFF. In nucleotides, the CDR3 is TGCAGCGTTGAAAGGCTAGCGGGAGGGCCAAAGGAGCAGTTCTTC.

This clonotype was detected many times. The genes are TRBV2 and TRBJ2-7; 8 nucleotides match TRBD2. V was pared by 4 bases and J by 2 bases, with 13 bases of the junction left unmatched. There are 17 residues in the CDR3. The germline V gene encodes CDR1 SNHLY and CDR2 FYNNEI. CDR3 coding DNA: TGTGCCAGCAGTGCCCGGGGAGCGGGGGTTCTCCCCTACGAGCAGTACTTC. Its protein product is CASSARGAGVLPYEQYF.

Many counts were recorded for this clonotype. The chain recombines TRBV21-1 with TRBJ2-7; the table's D call, TRBD1, was not checked against the DNA. TRBV21-1 is annotated as a pseudogene. This CDR3 region has 15 residues. The CDR3 protein is CASSKGDRAPYEQYF. CDR3 nucleotides: TGTGCCAGCAGCAAGGGGGACAGGGCCCCCTACGAGCAGTACTTC.

This clonotype was detected ten times or more. The chain has TRBV6-2 or TRBV6-3 and TRBJ2-3; no clear D. Germline loops: CDR1 MNHEY, CDR2 SVGEGT. The germline V and J ends were trimmed by 2 bases and 0 bases, with 3 bases remaining between them. The CDR3 is 13 amino acids. The CDR3 bases are TGTGCCAGCAGTTACGGAAGCACAGATACGCAGTATTTT. Its translation: CASSYGSTDTQYF.

This clonotype was detected many times. The chain links TRBV10-3 to TRBJ2-7; D possibly corresponds to TRBD2 (6 bases). This CDR3 spans 11 amino acids. V was trimmed by 5 bases and J by 6 bases, leaving 8 bases between them. Germline values: CDR1 ENHRY, CDR2 SYGVKD. The CDR3 nucleotides read TGTGCCATCAGTTCGGGGGTCGAGCAGTACTTC. Translated, it gives CAISSGVEQYF.

V is TRBV7-2 and J is TRBJ2-5; no reliable D call. Trimming left V 2 bases short and J 9 bases short, with 10 bases between. There are 12 residues in the CDR3. Germline CDR1 SGHTA, CDR2 FQGNSA. For the CDR3, the DNA is TGTGCCAGCAGCTTACAAGAGATGGCCCAGTACTTC. Protein sequence: CASSLQEMAQYF.

The rearrangement joins TRBV20-1 to TRBJ2-3, with D possibly being TRBD1 or TRBD2 (5 bases each). The CDR3 spans 15 residues. Germline CDR1 and CDR2: DFQATT and SNEGSKA (reference sequence). Trimming left V 3 bases short and J 0 bases short, with 13 bases between. CDR3 region: CSARRHGASTDTQYF. CDR3 nucleotides: TGCAGTGCTAGGAGACACGGGGCTAGCACAGATACGCAGTATTTT.

In its sample, this clonotype was seen many times. The chain combines TRBV15 with TRBJ1-2, with unresolved D. The CDR3 length is 12 residues. Deletions cut 0 bases from V and 4 bases from J, with 3 bases between. The germline CDR1 and CDR2 sequences are LNHNV and YYDKDF (reference sequence). The CDR3 region has the DNA TGTGCCACCAGCAGAGAGTTCTATGGCTACACCTTC. The encoded protein is CATSREFYGYTF.

This clonotype was found many times. The chain combines TRBV20-1 with TRBJ1-4, with D tentatively TRBD1 (5 bases). Deletions cut 7 bases from V and 4 bases from J, with 22 bases between. This CDR3 has 16 amino acids. CDR1 and CDR2 (germline): DFQATT, SNEGSKA (reference sequence). This chain's CDR3 is CSVTNLGSGGNEKLFF. Here the CDR3 DNA reads TGCAGTGTTACCAACTTAGGGTCTGGGGGTAATGAAAAACTGTTTTTT.

In its sample, this clonotype was seen many times. CDR3 nucleotide sequence: TGTGCCAGCAGCTTGGAGCCAAGTTGGACTGAAGCTTTCTTT. This gives the protein CASSLEPSWTEAFF. This chain uses TRBV5-5 with TRBJ1-1, with no clear D. Germline CDR1 SGHKS, CDR2 YYEKEE (reference sequence). Trimming took 0 bases from V and 5 from J, leaving 11 bases between them. The CDR3 is 14 amino acids. The full variable domain, with the rest looked up from reference TRBV5-5 and TRBJ1-1, is DAGVTQSPTHLIKTRGQQVTLRCSPISGHKSVSWYQQVLGQGPQFIFQYYEKEERGRGNFPDRFSARQFPNYSSELNVNALLLGDSALYLCASSLEPSWTEAFFGQGTRLTVV.

At least ten counts were recorded for this clonotype. One end of the junction does not line up with germline, which may come from a read error. This rearrangement joins TRBV9 to TRBJ1-1; no firm D call. The CDR3 loop spans 15 amino acids. Per germline, CDR1 SGDLS and CDR2 YYNGEE. The CDR3 spells CAISPRAGPNTEAFF. The CDR3 coding sequence is TGTGCCATCAGCCCTCGTGCGGGCCCGAACACTGAAGCTTTCTTT.

This clonotype was seen ten or more times. This CDR3 reads CAWSGVSGSQPQHF. CDR3 in DNA: TGTGCCTGGAGTGGGGTATCAGGGAGCCAGCCCCAGCATTTT. The chain combines TRBV30 with TRBJ1-5, with a possible D match to TRBD1 (5 bases). The V end lost 1 base, the J end lost 7 bases, and 14 bases lay between the germline ends. Per the germline V gene, CDR1 is GTSNPN and CDR2 is SVGIG (reference sequence). CDR3 length equals 14 residues.

This clonotype was picked up many times. The chain carries TRBV29-1 and TRBJ2-1; D might be TRBD1 (6 bases). The CDR3 covers 14 residues. Germline CDR1 reads SQVTM; CDR2 reads ANQGSEA. With 7 bases removed from V and 2 bases from J, the gap between germline ends came to 15 bases. The CDR3 loop is CSALKQGPYNEQFF. The CDR3 DNA sequence: TGCAGCGCTCTAAAACAGGGCCCCTACAATGAGCAGTTCTTC.

This clonotype was detected many times. The V and J genes are TRBV3-1 and TRBJ1-4; possibly TRBD1 for D (5 bases). This CDR3 spans 15 amino acids. Trimming shortened V by 1 base and J by 5 bases, and 11 bases separated the two germline ends. The germline CDR1 and CDR2 sequences are LGHDT and YNNKEL (reference sequence). The CDR3 bases are TGTGCCAGCAGCCAAGCAAGGGGAGGAAATGAAAAACTGTTTTTT. This codes for CASSQARGGNEKLFF.

Ten or more counts support this clonotype. The genes are TRBV28 and TRBJ2-3; 10 bases are a match to TRBD1. Trimming took 8 bases from V and 3 from J; bases not matched to a gene: 14. The length of the CDR3 is 17 residues. The V gene's germline CDR1 is MDHEN and CDR2 SYDVKM. CDR3 protein: CASAPGQGLSGTDTQYF. In nucleotides, the CDR3 is TGTGCCAGCGCTCCGGGACAGGGGTTGTCGGGGACAGATACGCAGTATTTT.

This clonotype has a count of ten or more. V gene TRBV12-3 or TRBV12-4 combines with J gene TRBJ1-2; D gene ambiguous. Trimming took 8 bases from V and 11 from J, leaving 27 bases between them. The CDR3 is 15 amino acids. CDR3 nucleotide sequence: TGTGCCAGCGTTTTTATAGACTCGAAAAGTTTAAGGTACACCTTC. It codes for CASVFIDSKSLRYTF.

This clonotype was recorded many times. The gene calls are TRBV3-1 and TRBJ2-3; D is perhaps TRBD2 (6 bases). This CDR3 has 13 amino acids. The germline CDR1 and CDR2 sequences are LGHDT and YNNKEL (reference sequence). V gave up 8 bases and J gave up 2 bases, with 11 bases separating them. As DNA, the CDR3 is TGTGCCAGCCACAGCGGGTCCACAGATACGCAGTATTTT. This codes for CASHSGSTDTQYF.

This clonotype showed up many times. The chain carries TRBV6-5 and TRBJ1-4, with 9 positions matching TRBD1. CDR3 length: 16 residues. CDR1 is MNHEY and CDR2 is SVGAGI in the germline V gene. V lost 5 bases and J lost 4; bases outside the gene matches: 8. DNA of the CDR3: TGTGCCAGCAGTCTTCAGGGGACAGGGATTAATGAAAAACTGTTTTTT. This sequence encodes CASSLQGTGINEKLFF.

This chain's CDR3 is CASSFLAGGADTQYF. The CDR3 DNA sequence: TGCGCCAGCAGCTTCCTCGCGGGAGGGGCAGATACGCAGTATTTT. The chain has TRBV5-1 and TRBJ2-3; 9 nucleotides line up with TRBD2. CDR3 size: 15 residues. V lost 2 bases to trimming and J lost 4 bases; unmatched junction nucleotides: 5. Germline loops: CDR1 SGHRS, CDR2 YFSETQ.

This clonotype was detected ten times or more. This rearrangement joins TRBV12-3 or TRBV12-4 to TRBJ1-4, with D unclear. V lost 5 bases and J lost 0, with 10 bases in between. The CDR3 has 15 amino acids. The CDR3 DNA reads TGTGCCAGCAGTCCACGAGGGTCAACTAATGAAAAACTGTTTTTT. Its protein is CASSPRGSTNEKLFF.